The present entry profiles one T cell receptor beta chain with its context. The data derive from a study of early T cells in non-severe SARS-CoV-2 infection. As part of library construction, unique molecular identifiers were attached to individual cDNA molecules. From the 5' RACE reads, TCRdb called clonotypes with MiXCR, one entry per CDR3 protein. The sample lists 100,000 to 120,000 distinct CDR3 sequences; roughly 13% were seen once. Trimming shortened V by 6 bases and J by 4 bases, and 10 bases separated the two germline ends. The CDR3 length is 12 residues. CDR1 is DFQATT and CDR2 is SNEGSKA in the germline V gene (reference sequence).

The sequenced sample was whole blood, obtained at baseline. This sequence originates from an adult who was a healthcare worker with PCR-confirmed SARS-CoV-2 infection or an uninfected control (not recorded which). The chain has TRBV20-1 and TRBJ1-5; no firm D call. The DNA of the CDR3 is TGCAGTGCCAAGGATGGGAATCAGCCCCAGCATTTT. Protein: CSAKDGNQPQHF.